This T cell receptor beta chain is drawn from a study of metastatic and nonmetastatic thyroid tumors. Whole-study context: Repertoires of blood and of tissue (tumor or nodule) from malignant and benign thyroid patients were compared. Study-wide findings and caveats: A significant increase in TCR beta diversity was reportedly seen in malignant thyroid tumors relative to benign nodules, in blood and tumor.

The germline V and J ends were trimmed by 6 bases and 4 bases, with 11 bases remaining between them. CDR3 length equals 13 residues. Germline assignment: CDR1 SGHAT and CDR2 FQDESV (reference sequence). Of note for this clone: No antigen is known for it.

No patient had received any treatment before thyroid surgery. TCRdb re-called clones via MiXCR from the PCR reads. The repertoire holds some 27,000 clones, with less than 4% as singletons. The chain has TRBV11-1 and TRBJ2-3; D is unclear. Sequencing was done on a sample of blood. This clonotype was sampled from a male donor with papillary thyroid cancer or a benign thyroid nodule (not recorded which). Some clones in this sample may be carry-over from other donors' samples. The CDR3 reads CASSREWADTQYF. The CDR3 DNA reads TGTGCCAGCAGTCGCGAGTGGGCAGATACGCAGTATTTT.